These T cell receptor beta chains were read from a single sample in a study of CD8 T cells in Susac syndrome. TCRdb fed the immunoSEQ multiplex PCR reads into MiXCR, producing one record per CDR3 protein. The sample yields about 300,000 distinct CDR3 sequences, roughly 84% seen once. The source material was CD8+ T cells from PBMCs. The receptor source for this set is a human donor with multiple sclerosis. Both conserved end residues are part of each CDR3. A D gene is named only where the DNA matches it firmly. Clone size, where shown, is once, few, many, or a class for clones that have expanded.

D	V	J	size	DNA	CDR3
TRBD1	TRBV6-1	TRBJ2-7	once	TGTGCCAGCAGTGCCTGGAAGGGGGCGCGTCTTGGGGAGCAGTACTTC	CASSAWKGARLGEQYF
-	TRBV9	TRBJ2-7	-	TGTGCCAGCAGCGTAGCGGGACATTTCTCCTACGAGCAGTACTTC	CASSVAGHFSYEQYF
TRBD1	TRBV11-3	TRBJ2-1	-	TGTGCCAGCAGCTTAGAACGACAGGGTGAAAATGAGCAGTTCTTC	CASSLERQGENEQFF
-	TRBV9	TRBJ2-5	-	TGTGCCAGCAGCGGTCCCCCCGGGCTAGCAGCCAAGAAGTATCAAGAGACCCAGTACTTC	CASSGPPGLAAKKYQETQYF
-	TRBV4-1	TRBJ2-7	-	TGCGCCAGCAGCCCCGACCCAACCTACGAGCAGTACTTC	CASSPDPTYEQYF
-	TRBV25-1	TRBJ2-7	-	TGTGCCAGCAGTGCCCTCCAGTGGGACCACGAGCAGTACTTC	CASSALQWDHEQYF
-	TRBV7-9	TRBJ2-7	-	TGTGCCAGCAAGTTGAGCGGCTCCTACGAGCAGTACTTC	CASKLSGSYEQYF
-	TRBV27	TRBJ1-5	-	TGTGCCAGCTCACCGGGGGGTAGCAATCAGCCCCAGCATTTT	CASSPGGSNQPQHF
-	TRBV12-3/TRBV12-4	TRBJ1-5	-	TGTGCCAGCAGTTTAGGGGAGCGGGACTCAGGGCAGCCCCAGCATTTT	CASSLGERDSGQPQHF
-	TRBV27	TRBJ1-2	-	TGTGCCAGCAGATCGGGGAACTATGGCTACACCTTC	CASRSGNYGYTF
TRBD2	TRBV12-3/TRBV12-4	TRBJ2-1	-	TGTGCCAGCAGACCAGGACTAGCGGGAGTGAACAATGAGCAGTTCTTC	CASRPGLAGVNNEQFF
-	TRBV5-5	TRBJ1-1	-	TGTGCCAGCAGCTTGGAGGGGTTAATGACTGAAGCTTTCTTT	CASSLEGLMTEAFF
-	TRBV2	TRBJ2-5	-	TGTGCCAGCGAGGGGGGACTACGGGAGACCCAGTACTTC	CASEGGLRETQYF
-	TRBV18	TRBJ2-2	-	TGTGCCAGCTCACACCTCAGGGGCGACACCGGGGAGCTGTTTTTT	CASSHLRGDTGELFF
-	TRBV6-5	TRBJ1-1	-	TGTGCCAGCAGTTCCCGGACTGCGAACACTGAAGCTTTCTTT	CASSSRTANTEAFF
-	TRBV9	TRBJ1-3	-	TGTGCCAGCAGCGTAGAGAAAGGAAACACCATATATTTT	CASSVEKGNTIYF
TRBD2	TRBV7-8	TRBJ2-7	-	TGTGCCAGCAGTTCTGGACTAGCGGGAGTAGACTCCTACGAGCAGTACTTC	CASSSGLAGVDSYEQYF
-	TRBV9	TRBJ1-2	once	TGTGCCAGCAGTGAAACCGGGAGGAACTATGGCTACACCTTC	CASSETGRNYGYTF
TRBD2	TRBV12-3/TRBV12-4	TRBJ2-1	few	TGTGCCAGCAGCGGGACTAGCGGTTACAATGAGCAGTTCTTC	CASSGTSGYNEQFF
-	TRBV9	TRBJ1-5	-	TGTGCCAGCAGTGAGGGAAACAATCAGCCCCAGCATTTT	CASSEGNNQPQHF
TRBD2	TRBV9	TRBJ2-3	-	TGTGCCAGCACTACTAGCGGGAGACCAGATACGCAGTATTTT	CASTTSGRPDTQYF
TRBD2	TRBV10-3	TRBJ2-7	-	TGTGCCATCAGTAGTAGCGGGACTAGCGGATCCTACGAGCAGTACTTC	CAISSSGTSGSYEQYF
-	TRBV19	TRBJ1-1	-	TGTGCCAGTAGATGGGGCCTGAACACTGAAGCTTTCTTT	CASRWGLNTEAFF
-	TRBV4-1	TRBJ1-1	once	TGCGCCAGCAGCCAATCTTCGTCCATCACCTACACTGAAGCTTTCTTT	CASSQSSSITYTEAFF
TRBD1	TRBV7-3	TRBJ2-1	-	TGTGCCAGCAGCTTAATCCCCACAGGACAGGGCTACAATGAGCAGTTCTTC	CASSLIPTGQGYNEQFF
-	TRBV9	TRBJ2-1	-	TGTGCCAGCAGCGTGGCTAGCAGGGATGAGCAGTTCTTC	CASSVASRDEQFF
-	TRBV12-3/TRBV12-4	TRBJ2-7	-	TGTGCCAGCAGTTTGGGTCATGATAAGTACTTC	CASSLGHDKYF
-	TRBV7-9	TRBJ2-7	-	TGTGCCAGCAGCTCTGAATACGAGCAGTACTTC	CASSSEYEQYF
-	TRBV2	TRBJ1-4	once	TGTGCCAGCCTCGGGAATGAAAAACTGTTTTTT	CASLGNEKLFF
-	TRBV18	TRBJ2-6	-	TGTGCCAGCTCACCTTCAGCGGTCTCTGGGGCCAACGTCCTGACTTTC	CASSPSAVSGANVLTF
-	TRBV20-1	TRBJ2-6	-	TGCAGTGCTAGAGATATGGGGTCCGGGGCCAACGTCCTGACTTTC	CSARDMGSGANVLTF
-	TRBV28	TRBJ2-3	-	TGTGCCAGCAGTCGCCCCGGGATCACGAGGGAGGATACGCAGTATTTT	CASSRPGITREDTQYF
TRBD2	TRBV27	TRBJ2-2	-	TGTGCCAGCAGTACACGGGCGGGACTAGCGGGAGTCGGGGAGCTGTTTTTT	CASSTRAGLAGVGELFF
TRBD2	TRBV6-1	TRBJ2-3	-	TGTGCCAGCAGGGCCCGGACTAGCGGGAGGACGACAGATACGCAGTATTTT	CASRARTSGRTTDTQYF
-	TRBV6-1	TRBJ2-3	-	TGTGCCAGCCCGGGCCGAGGACAAACTAGCACAGATACGCAGTATTTT	CASPGRGQTSTDTQYF
TRBD2	TRBV2	TRBJ2-1	-	TGTGCCAGCAGAACCTTAGGGGAGGGGAAGAACAATGAGCAGTTCTTC	CASRTLGEGKNNEQFF
TRBD2	TRBV4-1	TRBJ2-1	-	TGCGCCAGCAGTACCCGGGCTAGCGGGAGTTCCTCCTACAATGAGCAGTTCTTC	CASSTRASGSSSYNEQFF
TRBD2	TRBV27	TRBJ2-7	-	TGTGCCAGCAGTCCCCCAGTTCCGCGGGAGCACTACGAGCAGTACTTC	CASSPPVPREHYEQYF
-	TRBV14	TRBJ2-7	-	TGTGCCAGCAGCCAATACAACTACGAGCAGTACTTC	CASSQYNYEQYF
-	TRBV11-2	TRBJ2-5	-	TGTGCTACCAGCCGGCAGAGGGCCCTCCAAGAGACCCAGTACTTC	CATSRQRALQETQYF
-	TRBV6-1	TRBJ1-5	-	TGTGCCACACGATTGCCGGGCAGCCATCAGCCCCAGCATTTT	CATRLPGSHQPQHF
-	TRBV20-1	TRBJ1-5	-	TGCAGTGCTAATAGCAATCAGCCCCAGCATTTT	CSANSNQPQHF
TRBD2	TRBV9	TRBJ2-3	-	TGTGCCAGCAGCGCAAGGACTAGCGAAAGCACAGATACGCAGTATTTT	CASSARTSESTDTQYF
-	TRBV27	TRBJ2-7	-	TGTGCCAGCAGTTTAGCAGGGGGCGGGGGCTCCTACGAGCAGTACTTC	CASSLAGGGGSYEQYF
-	TRBV20-1	TRBJ1-2	-	TGCAGTGCTAGAGATTTGACCTATGGCTACACCTTC	CSARDLTYGYTF
TRBD1	TRBV20-1	TRBJ1-4	-	TGCAGTGCCTGGGACAGTCGGGCAGTTGAAAAACTGTTTTTT	CSAWDSRAVEKLFF
-	TRBV6-2/TRBV6-3	TRBJ1-2	-	TGTGCCAGCAGTTACGGGGTTGGGATCAACTATGGCTACACCTTC	CASSYGVGINYGYTF
-	TRBV5-1	TRBJ1-5	-	TGCGCCAGCAGCCCGTCCGGACACCAGCCCCAGCATTTT	CASSPSGHQPQHF
-	TRBV29-1	TRBJ1-2	-	TGCAGCGTCATCCTCCCCCGGACCCATCTAGGCTATGGCTACACCTTC	CSVILPRTHLGYGYTF
TRBD1	TRBV14	TRBJ1-2	-	TGTGCCAGCAGCCAAGCCGGACAGGGCAACTTCTATGGCTACACCTTC	CASSQAGQGNFYGYTF
-	TRBV7-9	TRBJ2-7	-	TGTGCCAGCACCCCGAACTCCTACGAGCAGTACTTC	CASTPNSYEQYF
-	TRBV9	TRBJ1-2	-	TGTGCCAGCAGCGTAGGCCAGGGGAATGGCTACACCTTC	CASSVGQGNGYTF
-	TRBV25-1	TRBJ1-4	-	TGTGCCAGCAGTGAGGGACCTTGGGAAAAACTGTTTTTT	CASSEGPWEKLFF
-	TRBV7-8	TRBJ2-6	-	TGTGCCAGCAGCTCCGCAGGGAACGGTGGGGCCAACGTCCTGACTTTC	CASSSAGNGGANVLTF
-	TRBV7-3	TRBJ2-5	-	TGTGCCAGCAGCTTTTTAGGGGGTCAAGAGACCCAGTACTTC	CASSFLGGQETQYF
TRBD2	TRBV29-1	TRBJ2-1	-	TGCAGCGTTGAAGGTATGGCACTAGCGGGCTACAATGAGCAGTTCTTC	CSVEGMALAGYNEQFF
TRBD1	TRBV7-9	TRBJ1-3	-	TGTGCCAGCAGCACCCTAAGGGACAGGATTTCTGGAAACACCATATATTTT	CASSTLRDRISGNTIYF
-	TRBV12-3/TRBV12-4	TRBJ2-1	-	TGTGCCAGCAGCTGGACTCCCTTCTACAATGAGCAGTTCTTC	CASSWTPFYNEQFF
-	TRBV13	TRBJ2-5	-	TGTGCCAGCAGCCTTCTGGCGGAACAAGAGACCCAGTACTTC	CASSLLAEQETQYF
TRBD1	TRBV5-6	TRBJ2-7	-	TGTGCCAGCAGCTGGGACAGGAAAATTTCCTACGAGCAGTACTTC	CASSWDRKISYEQYF